This T cell receptor beta chain is drawn from a study of T cell responses to AZD1222 COVID-19 vaccine. General study points: With dominance at 160-218 and 743-854, vaccine-associated CD4 TCRs spanned spike. Only a handful of people who got AZD1222 tested seropositive at baseline. Per reports, nearly half of all spike-specific TCRs target regions that are unmutated in variants.

This CDR3 has 17 residues. The germline gives CDR1 SGHTA, CDR2 FQGNSA. TCRdb's copy holds only in-frame clones and misses some; the assay was immunoSEQ multiplex PCR. Here the sample spans about 96,000 clones, around 89% being singletons. Note on this clone: As yet, its antigen is unknown. Germline and junction disagree at one end, which may indicate a read error.

Specimen: peripheral blood, collected on day 0 of AZD1222 vaccination. V gene TRBV7-2 combines with J gene TRBJ2-1, with a tentative D call TRBD1 (6 bases). The receptor was derived from an adult in good health. DNA of the CDR3: TGTGCCAGCAGCTTAGCGCAACCCGGGACATTGGGCAATCAGCAGTTCTTC. Its translation: CASSLAQPGTLGNQQFF.